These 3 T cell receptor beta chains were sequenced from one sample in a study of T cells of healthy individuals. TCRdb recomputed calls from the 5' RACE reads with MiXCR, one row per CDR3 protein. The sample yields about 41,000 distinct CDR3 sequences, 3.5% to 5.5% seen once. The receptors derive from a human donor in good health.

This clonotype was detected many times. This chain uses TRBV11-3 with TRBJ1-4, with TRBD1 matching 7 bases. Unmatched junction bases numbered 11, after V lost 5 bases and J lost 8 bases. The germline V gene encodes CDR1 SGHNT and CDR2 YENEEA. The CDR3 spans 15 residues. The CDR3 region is CASSPGGGAGEKLFF. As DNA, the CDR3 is TGTGCCAGCAGCCCGGGAGGGGGCGCGGGGGAAAAACTGTTTTTT.

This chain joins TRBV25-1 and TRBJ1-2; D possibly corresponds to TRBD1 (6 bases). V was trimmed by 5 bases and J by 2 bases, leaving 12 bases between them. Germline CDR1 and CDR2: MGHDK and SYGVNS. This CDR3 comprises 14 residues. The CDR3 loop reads CASSKGQGNYGYTF. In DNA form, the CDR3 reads TGTGCCAGCAGTAAAGGGCAGGGGAACTATGGCTACACCTTC.

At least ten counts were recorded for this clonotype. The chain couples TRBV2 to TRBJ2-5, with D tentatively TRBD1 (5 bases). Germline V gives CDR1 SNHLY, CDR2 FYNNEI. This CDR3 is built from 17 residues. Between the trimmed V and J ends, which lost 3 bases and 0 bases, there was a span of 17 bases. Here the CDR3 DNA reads TGTGCCAGCAGTGAGATATTCGACGACAGAGACCAAGAGACCCAGTACTTC. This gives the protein CASSEIFDDRDQETQYF.